This entry lists 20 T cell receptor beta chains sequenced from one sample in a study of T cells in tumors and immune-related adverse events. The table came from immunoSEQ multiplex PCR; TCRdb's copy has only in-frame clones and leaves some out. The sample lists fewer than 25,000 clones, about nine tenths occurring once. The sample here was lymph node tissue, taken from a patient treated with anti-PD-1 therapy. The origin of the receptors is a female donor with metastatic renal cell carcinoma.

The chain combines TRBV27 with TRBJ2-5; TRBD2 matches 16 bases. The CDR3 contains 16 residues. Germline assignment: CDR1 MNHEY and CDR2 SMNVEV (reference sequence). J gave up 7 bases and V 6 bases, and 8 bases lay outside the gene matches. The CDR3 loop reads CASSRAGTSGGGTQYF. The CDR3 DNA reads TGTGCCAGCAGCCGAGCCGGGACTAGCGGGGGGGGGACCCAGTACTTC.

The V gene is TRBV30, the J gene TRBJ1-1; no reliable D call. This CDR3 is 14 amino acids long. Trimming pared 5 bases from V and 4 bases from J, leaving 17 bases between. From germline, CDR1 is GTSNPN and CDR2 SVGIG (reference sequence). The CDR3 is CAWGVGPVATEAFF. As DNA, the CDR3 is TGTGCCTGGGGGGTTGGACCAGTAGCCACTGAAGCTTTCTTT.

The J gene is TRBJ1-2, the V gene TRBV6-5, with 8 bases matching TRBD1. Germline V gene lookup returns CDR1 MNHEY and CDR2 SVGAGI. The V and J ends lost 6 bases and 5 bases, in that order; junction bases with no gene match: 8. This CDR3 has 14 amino acids. CDR3 region: CASRYRGFLYGYTF. The CDR3 DNA reads TGTGCCAGCAGATACAGGGGGTTCTTGTATGGCTACACCTTC.

The rearrangement links TRBV13 to TRBJ1-2; D possibly corresponds to TRBD1 (5 bases). The CDR3 covers 12 residues. Trimming took 4 bases from V and 5 from J, leaving 8 bases between them. Germline V gives CDR1 PRHDT, CDR2 FYEKMQ (reference sequence). CDR3 sequence reads: CASSSRQYGYTF. CDR3 in DNA: TGTGCCAGCAGCTCCCGACAGTATGGCTACACCTTC.

About this clone itself: Relative to the germline gene, one junction end is altered; a read error may explain this. The chain employs TRBV5-6 and TRBJ2-5, with 9 positions matching TRBD1. The CDR3 is 15 amino acids. CDR1 is SGHDT and CDR2 is YYEEEE in the germline V gene. This chain's CDR3 is CASSSQTGGRLAQYF. DNA for the CDR3: TGTGCCAGCAGCTCCCAGACAGGGGGTAGGCTCGCCCAATACTTC.

The J gene is TRBJ2-3, the V gene TRBV5-8; D uncertain. The CDR3 contains 13 residues. Trimming removed 6 bases from V and 0 bases from J, with 8 bases in between. Germline values: CDR1 SGHTS, CDR2 YDEGEE. The CDR3 coding sequence is TGTGCCAGCAACTCCCCTAGCACAGATACGCAGTATTTT. Encoded protein: CASNSPSTDTQYF.

J is TRBJ1-6 and V is TRBV2; a weak D match, TRBD1 (5 bases). Trimming pared 7 bases from V and 7 bases from J, leaving 11 bases between. The CDR3 extends over 13 amino acids. Germline lookup yields CDR1 SNHLY and CDR2 FYNNEI. As DNA, the CDR3 is TGTGCCAGCACGGGGCAGGAAAATTCACCCCTCCACTTT. Translating gives CASTGQENSPLHF.

This clone has a single count. A read error may account for a junction end that differs from germline. The rearrangement links TRBV7-7 to TRBJ2-1, with D tentatively TRBD1 or TRBD2 (5 bases each). The CDR3 sequence is 16 residues long. CDR1 is SSHAT, CDR2 FNYEAQ, per germline (reference sequence). CDR3 nucleotides: TGTGCTAGCAGCTCCTTTTCCGGGACCGTAGACAATGAGCAGTTCTTC. The encoded protein is CASSSFSGTVDNEQFF. The whole variable domain, filled in from reference TRBV7-7 and TRBJ2-1, reads GAGVSQSPRYKVTKRGQDVTLRCDPISSHATLYWYQQALGQGPEFLTYFNYEAQPDKSGLPSDRFSAERPEGSISTLTIQRTEQRDSAMYRCASSSFSGTVDNEQFFGPGTRLTVL.

The chain uses TRBV4-1 and TRBJ2-1; 10 nucleotides agree with TRBD1. CDR1 MGHRA and CDR2 YSYEKL come from the germline V gene. The junction had 5 bases not matched to a gene; V was cut back by 8 bases and J by 7 bases. The CDR3 sequence is 13 residues long. The CDR3 here is CASGTGVKNEQFF. CDR3 bases: TGCGCCAGCGGGACAGGGGTGAAGAATGAGCAGTTCTTC.

The V and J genes are TRBV7-8 and TRBJ2-5; D is uncertain. Trimming removed 5 bases from V and 5 bases from J, with 15 bases in between. Germline V lookup: CDR1 SGHVS, CDR2 FQNEAQ. The CDR3 contains 14 residues. This CDR3 reads CASSRDLLGETQYF. CDR3 nucleotides: TGTGCCAGCAGCCGCGACCTCCTAGGGGAGACCCAGTACTTC.

The rearrangement uses TRBV29-1 and TRBJ2-3, with D possibly being TRBD2 (6 bases). V was cut by 6 bases and J by 2 bases, with 12 bases left in between. The germline CDR1 and CDR2 sequences are SQVTM and ANQGSEA. The CDR3 length is 13 residues. In DNA, the CDR3 is TGCAGCGTCGGACGGGAGTTCACAGATACGCAGTATTTT. Its translation: CSVGREFTDTQYF.

The CDR3 sequence: CASSRESGSRAQYF. Here the CDR3 DNA reads TGTGCCAGCAGCAGAGAGAGCGGTTCTCGGGCCCAGTACTTC. The rearrangement joins TRBV11-2 to TRBJ2-5; TRBD2 is a possible D gene (5 bases). Trimming took off 5 bases at V and 9 bases at J, with 19 bases between the two ends. Germline V lookup: CDR1 SGHAT, CDR2 FQNNGV. The CDR3 runs 14 residues.

This clone was found a few times. The CDR3 DNA is TGCGCCAGCAGCTTGGGTTCAGGAGGTGACATTCAGTACTTC. It translates to CASSLGSGGDIQYF. This chain uses TRBV5-1 with TRBJ2-4, with a tentative D call TRBD2 (5 bases). The CDR3 totals 14 residues. Germline values: CDR1 SGHRS, CDR2 YFSETQ. The ends were cut back, 0 bases at V and 8 bases at J, with 12 bases in the middle.

The chain has TRBV5-6 and TRBJ2-7, with D possibly TRBD1 on 6 matching bases. Germline-derived CDR1 and CDR2 are SGHDT and YYEEEE. Trimming took off 2 bases at V and 0 bases at J, with 12 bases between the two ends. The length of the CDR3 is 15 residues. The chain's CDR3 is CASSLLQGGSYEQYF. In DNA form, the CDR3 reads TGTGCCAGCAGCTTACTCCAAGGGGGCTCCTACGAGCAGTACTTC.

This clone was counted once. CDR3 bases: TGCAGTGCTAGAGGGCAAGAGACCCAGTACTTC. Its protein is CSARGQETQYF. This chain connects TRBV20-1 to TRBJ2-5, with unresolved D. Germline loops: CDR1 DFQATT, CDR2 SNEGSKA (reference sequence). The germline V and J ends were trimmed by 1 base and 2 bases, with 2 bases remaining between them. The CDR3 sequence is 11 residues long.

The V and J genes are TRBV9 and TRBJ1-2; 7 bases line up with TRBD1. In germline, CDR1 is SGDLS, CDR2 YYNGEE. CDR3 size: 14 residues. V dropped 2 bases and J dropped 7; count of bases not matched to a gene: 8. CDR3 sequence reads: CASSVRGQSSGYTF. Here the CDR3 DNA reads TGTGCCAGCAGCGTTAGGGGACAGAGTTCTGGCTACACCTTC.

This chain joins TRBV11-3 and TRBJ2-1, with TRBD2 matching 10 bases. V was clipped by 6 bases and J by 9 bases; unmatched bases: 11. The germline V gene has CDR1 SGHNT and CDR2 YENEEA. CDR3 length: 15 residues. The CDR3 region has the DNA TGTGCCAGCAGTCCCCGGGCTAGCGGGAGCGGTGAGCAGTTCTTC. Translating it yields CASSPRASGSGEQFF. The full variable domain, completed using reference TRBV11-3 and TRBJ2-1, is EAGVVQSPRYKIIEKKQPVAFWCNPISGHNTLYWYLQNLGQGPELLIRYENEEAVDDSQLPKDRFSAERLKGVDSTLKIQPAELGDSAVYLCASSPRASGSGEQFFGPGTRLTVL.

The genes are TRBV7-2 and TRBJ1-2; D gene ambiguous. With 2 bases removed from V and 4 bases from J, the gap between germline ends came to 8 bases. The germline V gene encodes CDR1 SGHTA and CDR2 FQGNSA. The CDR3 spans 13 residues. For the CDR3, the DNA is TGTGCCAGCAGCTTAATTAAGGCCTATGGCTACACCTTC. Translation: CASSLIKAYGYTF.

V usage is TRBV7-2 and J usage is TRBJ2-3, with D unclear. Trimming took off 3 bases at V and 3 bases at J, with 7 bases between the two ends. CDR3 length equals 13 residues. From germline, CDR1 is SGHTA and CDR2 FQGNSA. In nucleotides, the CDR3 is TGTGCCAGCAGCTTTTGGGGTACAGATACGCAGTATTTT. Translation: CASSFWGTDTQYF.

The chain joins TRBV7-9 to TRBJ2-1, with 8 positions matching TRBD2. CDR1 SEHNR and CDR2 FQNEAQ come from the germline V gene (reference sequence). This CDR3 has 14 amino acids. V was clipped by 7 bases and J by 7 bases; unmatched bases: 9. CDR3 loop: CASNVAGWGNEQFF. The CDR3 coding sequence is TGTGCCAGCAACGTAGCGGGGTGGGGAAATGAGCAGTTCTTC.